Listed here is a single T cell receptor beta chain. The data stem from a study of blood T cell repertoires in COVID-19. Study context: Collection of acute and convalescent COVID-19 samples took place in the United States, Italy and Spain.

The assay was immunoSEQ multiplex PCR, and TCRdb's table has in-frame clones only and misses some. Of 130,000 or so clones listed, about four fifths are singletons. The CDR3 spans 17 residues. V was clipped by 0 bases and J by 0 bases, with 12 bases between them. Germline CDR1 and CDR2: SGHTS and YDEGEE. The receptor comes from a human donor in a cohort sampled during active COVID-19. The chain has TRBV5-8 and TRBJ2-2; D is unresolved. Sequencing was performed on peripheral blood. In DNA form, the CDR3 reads TGTGCCAGCAGCTTGGTCGTTCAGGTCTCGAACACCGGGGAGCTGTTTTTT. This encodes CASSLVVQVSNTGELFF. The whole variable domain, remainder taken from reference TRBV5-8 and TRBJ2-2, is EAGVTQSPTHLIKTRGQQATLRCSPISGHTSVYWYQQALGLGLQFLLWYDEGEERNRGNFPPRFSGRQFPNYSSELNVNALELEDSALYLCASSLVVQVSNTGELFFGEGSRLTVL.